This T cell receptor beta chain was recorded in a study of T cell responses to AZD1222 COVID-19 vaccine. Points from the study as a whole: Every sample of the repertoires postdated the peak T cell response. The study reported that nearly half of spike-specific TCRs target unmutated variant regions.

Here immunoSEQ multiplex PCR was the method, and the copy in TCRdb shows in-frame clones only, minus some. The table has more than 90,000 clones, approximately 83% seen once. The V and J ends lost 5 bases and 2 bases respectively, with 13 bases between them. Germline V gives CDR1 SEHNR, CDR2 FQNEAQ (reference sequence). This CDR3 comprises 14 residues. As concerns this clone: Its antigen is as yet unknown.

Material: peripheral blood, obtained on day 0 of AZD1222 vaccination. This TCR came from an adult in good health. The chain recombines TRBV7-9 with TRBJ2-7, with TRBD1 as a possible D gene (6 bases). Written as DNA, the CDR3 is TGTGCCAGCAGCGGCTCCCGACAGGCCTACGAGCAGTACTTC. It codes for CASSGSRQAYEQYF.